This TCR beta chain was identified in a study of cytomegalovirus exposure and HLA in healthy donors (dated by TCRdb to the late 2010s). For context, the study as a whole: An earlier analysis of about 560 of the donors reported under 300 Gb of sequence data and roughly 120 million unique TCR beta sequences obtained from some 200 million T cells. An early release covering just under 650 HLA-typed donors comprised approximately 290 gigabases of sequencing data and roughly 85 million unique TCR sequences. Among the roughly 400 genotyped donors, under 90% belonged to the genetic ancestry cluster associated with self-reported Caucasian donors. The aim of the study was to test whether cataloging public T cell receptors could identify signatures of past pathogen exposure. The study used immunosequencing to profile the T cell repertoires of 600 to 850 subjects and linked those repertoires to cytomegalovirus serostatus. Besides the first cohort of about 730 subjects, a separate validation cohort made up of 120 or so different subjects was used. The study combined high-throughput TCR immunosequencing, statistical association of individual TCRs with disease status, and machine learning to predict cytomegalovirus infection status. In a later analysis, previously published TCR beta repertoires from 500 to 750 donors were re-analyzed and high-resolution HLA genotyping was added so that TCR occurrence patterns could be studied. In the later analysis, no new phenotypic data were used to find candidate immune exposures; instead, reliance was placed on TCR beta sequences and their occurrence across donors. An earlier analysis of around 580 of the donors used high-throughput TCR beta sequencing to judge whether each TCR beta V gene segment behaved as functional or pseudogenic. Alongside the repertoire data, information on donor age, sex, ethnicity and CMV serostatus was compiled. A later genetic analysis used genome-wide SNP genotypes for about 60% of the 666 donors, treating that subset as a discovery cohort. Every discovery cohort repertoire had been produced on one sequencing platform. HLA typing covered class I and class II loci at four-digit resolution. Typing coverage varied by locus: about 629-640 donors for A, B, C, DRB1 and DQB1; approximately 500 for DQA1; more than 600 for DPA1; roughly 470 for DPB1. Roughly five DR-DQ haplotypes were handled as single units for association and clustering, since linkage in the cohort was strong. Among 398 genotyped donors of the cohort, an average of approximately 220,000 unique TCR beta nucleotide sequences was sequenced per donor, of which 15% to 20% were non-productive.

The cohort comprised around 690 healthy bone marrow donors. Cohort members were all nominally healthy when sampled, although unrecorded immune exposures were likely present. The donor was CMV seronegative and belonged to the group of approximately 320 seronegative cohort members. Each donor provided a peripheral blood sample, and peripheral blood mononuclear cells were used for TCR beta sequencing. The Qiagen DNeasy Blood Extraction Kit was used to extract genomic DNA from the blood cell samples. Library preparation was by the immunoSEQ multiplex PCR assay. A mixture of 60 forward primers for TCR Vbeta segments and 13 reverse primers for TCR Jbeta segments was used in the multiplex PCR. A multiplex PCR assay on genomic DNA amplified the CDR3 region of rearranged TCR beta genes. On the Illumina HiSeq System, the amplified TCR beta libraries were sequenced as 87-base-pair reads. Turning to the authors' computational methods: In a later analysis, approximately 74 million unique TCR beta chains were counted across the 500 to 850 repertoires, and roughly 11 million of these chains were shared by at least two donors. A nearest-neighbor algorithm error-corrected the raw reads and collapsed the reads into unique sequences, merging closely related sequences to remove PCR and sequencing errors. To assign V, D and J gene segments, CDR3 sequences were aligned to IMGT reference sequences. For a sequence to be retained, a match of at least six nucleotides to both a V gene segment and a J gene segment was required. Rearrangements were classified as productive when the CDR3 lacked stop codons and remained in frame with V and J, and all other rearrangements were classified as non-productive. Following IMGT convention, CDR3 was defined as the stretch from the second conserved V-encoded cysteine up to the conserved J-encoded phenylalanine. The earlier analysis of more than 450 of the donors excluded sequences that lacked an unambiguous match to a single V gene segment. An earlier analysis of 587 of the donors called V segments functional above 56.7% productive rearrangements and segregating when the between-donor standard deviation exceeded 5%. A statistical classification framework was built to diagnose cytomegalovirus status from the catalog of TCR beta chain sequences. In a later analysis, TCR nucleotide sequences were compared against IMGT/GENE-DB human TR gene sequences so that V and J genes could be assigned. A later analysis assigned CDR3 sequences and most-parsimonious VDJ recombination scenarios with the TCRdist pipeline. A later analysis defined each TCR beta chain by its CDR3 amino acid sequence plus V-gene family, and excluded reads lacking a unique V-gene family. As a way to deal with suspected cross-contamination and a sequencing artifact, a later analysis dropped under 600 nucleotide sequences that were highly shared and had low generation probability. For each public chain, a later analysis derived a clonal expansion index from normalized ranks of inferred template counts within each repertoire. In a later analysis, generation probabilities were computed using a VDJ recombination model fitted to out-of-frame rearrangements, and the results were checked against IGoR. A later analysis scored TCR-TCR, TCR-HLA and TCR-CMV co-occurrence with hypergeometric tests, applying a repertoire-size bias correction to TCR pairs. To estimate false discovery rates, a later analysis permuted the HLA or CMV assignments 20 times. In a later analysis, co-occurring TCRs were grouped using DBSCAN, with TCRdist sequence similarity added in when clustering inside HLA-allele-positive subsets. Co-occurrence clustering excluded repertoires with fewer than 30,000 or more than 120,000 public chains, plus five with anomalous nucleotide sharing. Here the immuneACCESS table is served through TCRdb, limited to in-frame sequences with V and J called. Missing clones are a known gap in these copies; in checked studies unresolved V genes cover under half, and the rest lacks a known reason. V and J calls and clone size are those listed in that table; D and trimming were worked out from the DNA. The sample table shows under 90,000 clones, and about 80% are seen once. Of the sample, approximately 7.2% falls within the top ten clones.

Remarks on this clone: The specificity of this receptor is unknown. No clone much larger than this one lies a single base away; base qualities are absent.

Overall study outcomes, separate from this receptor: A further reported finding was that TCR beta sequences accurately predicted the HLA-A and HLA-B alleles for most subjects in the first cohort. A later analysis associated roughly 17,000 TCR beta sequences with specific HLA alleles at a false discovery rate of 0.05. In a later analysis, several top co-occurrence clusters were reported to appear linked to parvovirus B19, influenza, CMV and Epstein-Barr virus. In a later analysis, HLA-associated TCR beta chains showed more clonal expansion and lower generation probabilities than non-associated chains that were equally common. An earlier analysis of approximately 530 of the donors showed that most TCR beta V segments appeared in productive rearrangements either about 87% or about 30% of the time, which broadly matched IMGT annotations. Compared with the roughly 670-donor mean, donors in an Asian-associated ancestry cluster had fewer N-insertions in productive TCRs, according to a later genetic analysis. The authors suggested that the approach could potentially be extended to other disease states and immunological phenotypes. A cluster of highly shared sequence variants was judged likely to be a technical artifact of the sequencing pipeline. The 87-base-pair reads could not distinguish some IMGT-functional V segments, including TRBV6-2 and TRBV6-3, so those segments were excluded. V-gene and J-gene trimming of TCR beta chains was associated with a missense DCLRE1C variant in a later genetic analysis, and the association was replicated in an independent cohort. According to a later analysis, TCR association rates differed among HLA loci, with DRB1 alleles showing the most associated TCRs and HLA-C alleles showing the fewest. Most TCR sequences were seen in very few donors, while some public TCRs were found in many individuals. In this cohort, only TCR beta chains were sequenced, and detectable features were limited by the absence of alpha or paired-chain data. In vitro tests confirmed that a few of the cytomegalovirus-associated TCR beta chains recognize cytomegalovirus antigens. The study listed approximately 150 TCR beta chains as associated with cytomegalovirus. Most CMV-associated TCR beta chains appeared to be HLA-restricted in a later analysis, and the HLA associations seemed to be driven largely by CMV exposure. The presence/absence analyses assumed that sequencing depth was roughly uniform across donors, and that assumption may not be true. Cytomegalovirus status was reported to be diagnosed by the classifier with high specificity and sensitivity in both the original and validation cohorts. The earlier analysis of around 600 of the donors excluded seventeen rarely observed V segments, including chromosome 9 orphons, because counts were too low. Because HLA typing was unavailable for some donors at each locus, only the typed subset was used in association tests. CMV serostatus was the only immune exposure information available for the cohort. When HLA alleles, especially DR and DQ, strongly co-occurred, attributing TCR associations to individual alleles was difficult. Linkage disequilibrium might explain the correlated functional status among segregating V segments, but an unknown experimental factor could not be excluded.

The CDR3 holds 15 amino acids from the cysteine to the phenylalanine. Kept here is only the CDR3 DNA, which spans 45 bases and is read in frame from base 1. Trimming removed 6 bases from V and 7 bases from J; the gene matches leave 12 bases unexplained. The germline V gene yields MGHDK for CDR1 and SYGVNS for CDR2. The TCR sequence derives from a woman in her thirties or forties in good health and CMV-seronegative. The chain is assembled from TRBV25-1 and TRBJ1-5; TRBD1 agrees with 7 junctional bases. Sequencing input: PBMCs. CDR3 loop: CASSPGTEYYQPQHF. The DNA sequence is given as TGTGCCAGCAGCCCCGGGACAGAGTATTACCAGCCCCAGCATTTT.